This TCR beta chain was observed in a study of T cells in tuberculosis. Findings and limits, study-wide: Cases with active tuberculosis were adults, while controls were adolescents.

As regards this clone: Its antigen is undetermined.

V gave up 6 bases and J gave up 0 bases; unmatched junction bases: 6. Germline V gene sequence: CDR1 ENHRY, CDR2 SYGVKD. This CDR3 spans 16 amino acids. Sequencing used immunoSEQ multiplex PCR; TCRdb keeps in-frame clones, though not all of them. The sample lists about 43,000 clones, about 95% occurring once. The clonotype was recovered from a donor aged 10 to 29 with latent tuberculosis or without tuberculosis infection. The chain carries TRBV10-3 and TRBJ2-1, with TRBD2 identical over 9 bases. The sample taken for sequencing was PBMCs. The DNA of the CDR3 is TGTGCCATCAGAGATAATAGCGGGGGCTCCTACAATGAGCAGTTCTTC. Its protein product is CAIRDNSGGSYNEQFF.